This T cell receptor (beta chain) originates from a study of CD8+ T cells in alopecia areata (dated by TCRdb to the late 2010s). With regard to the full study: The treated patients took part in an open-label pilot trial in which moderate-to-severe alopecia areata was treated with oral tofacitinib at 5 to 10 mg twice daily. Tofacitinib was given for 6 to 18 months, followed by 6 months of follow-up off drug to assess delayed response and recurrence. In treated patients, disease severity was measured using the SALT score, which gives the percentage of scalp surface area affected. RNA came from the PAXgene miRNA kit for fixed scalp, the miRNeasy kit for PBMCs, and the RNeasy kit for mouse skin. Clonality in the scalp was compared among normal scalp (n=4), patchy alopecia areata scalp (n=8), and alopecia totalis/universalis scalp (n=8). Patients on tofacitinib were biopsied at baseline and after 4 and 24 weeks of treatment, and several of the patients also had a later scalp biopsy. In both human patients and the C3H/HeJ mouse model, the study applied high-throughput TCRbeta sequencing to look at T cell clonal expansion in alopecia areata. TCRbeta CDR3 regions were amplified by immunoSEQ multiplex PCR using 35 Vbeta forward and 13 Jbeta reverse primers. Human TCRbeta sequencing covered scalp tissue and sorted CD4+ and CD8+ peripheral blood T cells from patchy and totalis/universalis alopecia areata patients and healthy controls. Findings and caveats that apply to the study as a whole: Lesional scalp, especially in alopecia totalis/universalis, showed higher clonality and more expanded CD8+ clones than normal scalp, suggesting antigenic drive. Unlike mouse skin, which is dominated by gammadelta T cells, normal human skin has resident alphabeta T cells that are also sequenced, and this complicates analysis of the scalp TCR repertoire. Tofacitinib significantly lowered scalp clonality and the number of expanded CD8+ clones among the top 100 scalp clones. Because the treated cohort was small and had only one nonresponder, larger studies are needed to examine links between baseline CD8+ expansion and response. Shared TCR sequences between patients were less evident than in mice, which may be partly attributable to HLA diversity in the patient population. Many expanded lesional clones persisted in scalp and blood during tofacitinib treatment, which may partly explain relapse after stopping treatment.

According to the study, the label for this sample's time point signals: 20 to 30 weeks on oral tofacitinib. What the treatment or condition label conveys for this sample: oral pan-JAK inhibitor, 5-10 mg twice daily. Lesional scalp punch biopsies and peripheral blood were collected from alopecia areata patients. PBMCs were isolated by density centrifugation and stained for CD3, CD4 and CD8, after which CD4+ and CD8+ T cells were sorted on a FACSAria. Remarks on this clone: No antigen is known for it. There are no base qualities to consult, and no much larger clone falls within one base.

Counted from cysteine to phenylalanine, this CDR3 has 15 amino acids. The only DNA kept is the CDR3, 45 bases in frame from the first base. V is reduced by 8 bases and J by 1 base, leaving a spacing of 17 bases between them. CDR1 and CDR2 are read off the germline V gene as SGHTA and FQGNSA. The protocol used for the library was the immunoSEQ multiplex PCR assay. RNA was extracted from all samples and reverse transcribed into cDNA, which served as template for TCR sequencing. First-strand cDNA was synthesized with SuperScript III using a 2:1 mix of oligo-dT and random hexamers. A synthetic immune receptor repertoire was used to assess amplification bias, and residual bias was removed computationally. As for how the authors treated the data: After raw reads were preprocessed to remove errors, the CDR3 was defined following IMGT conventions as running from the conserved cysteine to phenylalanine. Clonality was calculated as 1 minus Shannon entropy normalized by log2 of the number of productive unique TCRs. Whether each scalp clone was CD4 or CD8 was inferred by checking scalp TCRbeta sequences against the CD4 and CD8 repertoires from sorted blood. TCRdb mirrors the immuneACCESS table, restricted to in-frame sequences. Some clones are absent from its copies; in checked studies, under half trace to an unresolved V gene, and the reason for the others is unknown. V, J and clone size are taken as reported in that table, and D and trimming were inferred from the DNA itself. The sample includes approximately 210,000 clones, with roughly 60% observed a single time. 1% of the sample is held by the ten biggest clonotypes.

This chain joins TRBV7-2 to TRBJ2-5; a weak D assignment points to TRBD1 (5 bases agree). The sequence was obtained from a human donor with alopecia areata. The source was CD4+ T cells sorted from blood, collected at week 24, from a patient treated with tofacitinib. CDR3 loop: CASVVAGRPQETQYF. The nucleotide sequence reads TGTGCCAGCGTGGTAGCAGGGCGACCCCAAGAGACCCAGTACTTC.